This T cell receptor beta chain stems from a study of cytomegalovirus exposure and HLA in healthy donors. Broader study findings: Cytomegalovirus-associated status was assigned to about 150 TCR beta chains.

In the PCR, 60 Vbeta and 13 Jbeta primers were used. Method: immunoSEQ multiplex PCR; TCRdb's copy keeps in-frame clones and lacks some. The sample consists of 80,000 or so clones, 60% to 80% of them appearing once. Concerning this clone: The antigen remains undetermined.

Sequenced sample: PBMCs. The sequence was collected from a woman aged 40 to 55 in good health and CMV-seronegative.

CDR3: CASSMWGGSSYNEQFF. The CDR3 DNA sequence: TGTGCCAGTAGTATGTGGGGGGGGAGCTCCTACAATGAGCAGTTCTTC. The chain recombines TRBV19 with TRBJ2-1, with 7 bases matching TRBD2. Trimming removed 3 bases from V and 0 bases from J; junction bases left unmatched: 5. CDR3 size: 16 residues. Germline loops: CDR1 LNHDA, CDR2 SQIVND (reference sequence).